The rows below give T cell receptor beta chains drawn from one sample of a study of T cell repertoires in cytomegalovirus infection. TCRdb itself ran the reads through MiXCR, one entry per CDR3 protein. The data hold 150,000 to 200,000 distinct CDR3 sequences, with over 25% observed a single time. Sequenced sample: PBMCs. The receptors were sampled from a human donor in good health (CMV status not recorded). Some clones in this sample may be carry-over from other donors' samples. Both conserved end residues are part of each CDR3. Each record gives: V gene, clone size, D gene, J gene, CDR3 protein, CDR3 DNA. A D gene is named only where the DNA matches it firmly. Some rows have no size entry. The others give once, few or many, or a class for an expanded clone.

>TRBV19|few|TRBD1|TRBJ1-1
CASSAGTGGSNTEAFF
TGTGCCAGTAGTGCCGGGACAGGGGGGTCGAACACTGAAGCTTTCTTT
>TRBV20-1|.|TRBD1|TRBJ2-3
CSGQGTDTQYF
TGCAGCGGACAGGGGACAGATACGCAGTATTTT
>TRBV9|.|.|TRBJ1-1
CASSVVGMENTEAFF
TGTGCCAGCAGCGTAGTTGGAATGGAGAACACTGAAGCTTTCTTT
>TRBV18|.|.|TRBJ1-1
CASSPPNRLNTEAFF
TGTGCCAGCTCACCACCGAACAGATTGAACACTGAAGCTTTCTTT
>TRBV20-1|few|TRBD1|TRBJ1-1
CSARRGQDTEAFF
TGCAGTGCTAGGAGGGGGCAAGACACTGAAGCTTTCTTT
>TRBV29-1|.|TRBD2|TRBJ2-7
CSVETSDYEQYF
TGCAGCGTTGAAACTAGCGACTACGAGCAGTACTTC
>TRBV6-8|.|.|TRBJ2-7
CASSSEDSYEQYF
TGTGCCAGCAGTTCGGAGGACAGCTACGAGCAGTACTTC
>TRBV18|few|.|TRBJ2-5
CASSPPAEVRGTQYF
TGTGCCAGCTCACCACCGGCAGAGGTCCGCGGGACCCAGTACTTC
>TRBV6-6|.|.|TRBJ1-2
CASSPPPDGYYGYTF
TGTGCCAGCAGCCCCCCCCCTGACGGATACTATGGCTACACCTTC
>TRBV20-1|.|.|TRBJ1-1
CSAGLGDTEAFF
TGCAGCGCGGGGCTGGGGGACACTGAAGCTTTCTTT
>TRBV29-1|few|.|TRBJ1-2
CSVLQGFGNYGYTF
TGCAGCGTCCTACAGGGATTTGGCAACTATGGCTACACCTTC
>TRBV7-3|.|.|TRBJ2-1
CASSSYRANEQFF
TGTGCCAGCAGCTCCTATAGGGCAAATGAGCAGTTCTTC
>TRBV7-2|many|.|TRBJ2-7
CASSLPSWAASYEQYF
TGTGCCAGCAGCTTACCCTCCTGGGCAGCCTCTTACGAGCAGTACTTC
>TRBV7-4|.|.|TRBJ1-1
CASSSNRVLNTVAFF
TGTGCCAGCAGCTCCAACAGGGTACTCAACACTGTAGCTTTCTTT
>TRBV7-8|few|TRBD1|TRBJ1-1
CASSSRDRAVVNTEAFF
TGTGCCAGCAGCTCCCGGGACAGGGCAGTTGTGAACACTGAAGCTTTCTTT
>TRBV11-2|.|TRBD1|TRBJ2-2
CASSSGNRGNTGELFF
TGTGCCAGCAGCTCCGGTAACAGGGGGAACACCGGGGAGCTGTTTTTT
>TRBV12-3/TRBV12-4|.|TRBD1|TRBJ2-7
CASSFSDRAHEQYF
TGTGCCAGCAGTTTTTCGGACAGGGCCCACGAGCAGTACTTC
>TRBV12-3/TRBV12-4|.|.|TRBJ1-1
CASSLMGWGDTEAFF
TGTGCCAGCAGTTTAATGGGGTGGGGCGACACTGAAGCTTTCTTT
>TRBV29-1|few|.|TRBJ1-3
CSVEGGTSGNTIYF
TGCAGCGTTGAAGGCGGGACTTCTGGAAACACCATATATTTT
>TRBV6-2/TRBV6-3|.|TRBD1|TRBJ2-2
CASRTGLMELFF
TGTGCCAGCCGGACAGGGCTCATGGAGCTGTTTTTT
>TRBV6-6|few|.|TRBJ1-1
CASSWLSEAFF
TGTGCCAGCAGTTGGCTCTCTGAAGCTTTCTTT
>TRBV29-1|.|TRBD1|TRBJ1-1
CSVEGATGGTEAFF
TGCAGCGTTGAAGGAGCTACAGGGGGCACTGAAGCTTTCTTT
>TRBV7-6|many|TRBD1|TRBJ1-2
CASSPQGARGYTF
TGTGCCAGCAGCCCCCAGGGGGCTCGGGGCTACACCTTC
>TRBV7-6|few|.|TRBJ1-1
CASSRTDTEAFF
TGTGCCAGCAGCCGTACGGACACTGAAGCTTTCTTT
>TRBV15|.|.|TRBJ2-5
CATSGDYRGGAETQYF
TGTGCCACCAGCGGAGACTACAGGGGAGGCGCAGAGACCCAGTACTTC
>TRBV6-2/TRBV6-3|few|TRBD1|TRBJ1-1
CASSLATGAPEAFF
TGTGCCAGCAGTTTGGCTACAGGGGCCCCTGAAGCTTTCTTT
>TRBV19|.|.|TRBJ1-1
CASSISPGGTEAFF
TGTGCCAGTAGTATATCTCCTGGGGGTACTGAAGCTTTCTTT
>TRBV6-5|.|.|TRBJ1-5
CASSYRGIGQPQHF
TGTGCCAGCAGTTACCGGGGTATAGGTCAGCCCCAGCATTTT
>TRBV5-1|.|TRBD2|TRBJ2-2
CASSLDPGGHTGELFF
TGCGCCAGCAGCTTGGATCCGGGGGGGCACACCGGGGAGCTGTTTTTT
>TRBV7-8|few|TRBD1|TRBJ2-1
CASSPYRGGSYNEQFF
TGTGCCAGCAGCCCGTACAGGGGTGGTTCCTACAATGAGCAGTTCTTC
>TRBV7-2|.|.|TRBJ2-3
CASSFASTLSADTQYF
TGTGCCAGCAGCTTTGCGTCGACACTCAGCGCAGATACGCAGTATTTT
>TRBV6-9|once|.|TRBJ1-1
CASSYGRGLQAFF
TGTGCCAGCAGTTACGGGAGGGGCCTCCAAGCTTTCTTT
>TRBV11-2|.|TRBD2|TRBJ2-1
CASSLDLGFLAGGPPTDNEQFF
TGTGCCAGCAGCTTAGACCTTGGTTTCTTAGCGGGGGGACCCCCTACGGACAATGAGCAGTTCTTC
>TRBV6-6|.|.|TRBJ1-5
CASSTDTFNQPQHF
TGTGCCAGCAGTACGGACACGTTCAATCAGCCCCAGCATTTT
>TRBV6-6|.|.|TRBJ1-5
CASSNNIGYQPQHF
TGTGCCAGCAGCAATAATATCGGATATCAGCCCCAGCATTTT
>TRBV6-2/TRBV6-3|.|.|TRBJ1-3
CASSFNDETSGNTIYF
TGTGCCAGCAGTTTTAACGACGAGACCTCTGGAAACACCATATATTTT
>TRBV10-3|few|.|TRBJ2-2
CAISDPEEELFF
TGTGCCATCAGTGACCCCGAAGAGGAGCTGTTTTTT